This TCR beta chain was retrieved from a study of human T cells and chemical hapten exposure. Overall study: The study lasted approximately 26 weeks, and patients were dosed weekly with diphenylcyclopropenone on the scalp throughout. The study patch tested 0.01% DPC on the upper back and read results at 6 days.

TCRdb processed the RACE reads anew with MiXCR; each CDR3 protein has one entry. This repertoire shows 80,000 to 95,000 distinct CDR3 sequences, 11% found once; its top ten account for 2.2%. The junction had 1 base not matched to a gene; V was cut back by 0 bases and J by 1 base. CDR3 length equals 15 residues. CDR1 and CDR2 (germline): LGHDT, YNNKEL (reference sequence). About this clonotype itself: The antigen is not known.

The sample's time point: patch test 2, 6 weeks after DPC sensitization. Regarding treatment: therapeutic diphenylcyclopropenone sensitization with weekly scalp DPC. Study findings and constraints: With DPC sensitization, TCRs exceeding 1 in 1000 frequency showed no change.

This TCR came from a man aged 40-49 years with alopecia areata. Some clones in this sample may be carry-over from other donors' samples. The V and J genes are TRBV3-1 and TRBJ2-3; 7 nucleotides agree with TRBD2. This material consisted of whole blood, taken in connection with sensitization to the hapten diphenylcyclopropenone (DPC). CDR3: CASSQETSGTDTQYF. The CDR3 nucleotides read TGTGCCAGCAGCCAAGAAACTAGCGGCACAGATACGCAGTATTTT.